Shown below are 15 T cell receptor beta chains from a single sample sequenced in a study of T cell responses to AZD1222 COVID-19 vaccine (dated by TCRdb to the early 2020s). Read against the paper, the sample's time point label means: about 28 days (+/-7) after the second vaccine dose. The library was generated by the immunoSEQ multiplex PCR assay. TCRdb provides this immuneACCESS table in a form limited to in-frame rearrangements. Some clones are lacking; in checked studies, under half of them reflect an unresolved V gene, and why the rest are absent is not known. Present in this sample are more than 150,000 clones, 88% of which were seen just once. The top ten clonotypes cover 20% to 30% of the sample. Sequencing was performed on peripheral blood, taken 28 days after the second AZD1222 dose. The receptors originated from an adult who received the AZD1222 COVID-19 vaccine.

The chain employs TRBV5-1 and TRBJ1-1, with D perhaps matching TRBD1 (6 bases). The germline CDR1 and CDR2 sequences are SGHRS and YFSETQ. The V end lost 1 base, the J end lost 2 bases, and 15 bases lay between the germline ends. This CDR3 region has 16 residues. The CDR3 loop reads CASSLLPRDTNTEAFF. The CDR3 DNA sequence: TGCGCCAGCAGCTTGCTCCCCAGGGACACAAACACTGAAGCTTTCTTT.

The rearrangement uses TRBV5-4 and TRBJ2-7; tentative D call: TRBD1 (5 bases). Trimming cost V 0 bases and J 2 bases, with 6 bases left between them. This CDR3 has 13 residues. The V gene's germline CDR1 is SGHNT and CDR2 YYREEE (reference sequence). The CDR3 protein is CASSLEGPYEQYF. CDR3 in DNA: TGTGCCAGCAGCTTGGAGGGGCCCTACGAGCAGTACTTC.

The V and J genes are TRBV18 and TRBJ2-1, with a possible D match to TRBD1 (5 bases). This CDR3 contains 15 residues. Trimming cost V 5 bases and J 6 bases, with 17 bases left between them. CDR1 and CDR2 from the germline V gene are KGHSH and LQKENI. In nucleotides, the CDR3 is TGTGCCAGCTCATTCAGGGTGGAGCGAACCAATGAGCAGTTCTTC. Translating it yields CASSFRVERTNEQFF.

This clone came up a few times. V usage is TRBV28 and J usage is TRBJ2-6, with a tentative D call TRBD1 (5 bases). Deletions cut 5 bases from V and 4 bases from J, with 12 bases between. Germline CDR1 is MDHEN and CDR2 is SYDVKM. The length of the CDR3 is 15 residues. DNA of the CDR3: TGTGCCAGCAGTCTCAGGGTAACCGGGGCCAACGTCCTGACTTTC. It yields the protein CASSLRVTGANVLTF.

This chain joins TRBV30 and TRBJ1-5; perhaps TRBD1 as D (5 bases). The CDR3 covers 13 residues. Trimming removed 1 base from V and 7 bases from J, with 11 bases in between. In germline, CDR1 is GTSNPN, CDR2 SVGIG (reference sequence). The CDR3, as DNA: TGTGCCTGGAGTGGGGCAGGGACCCAGCCCCAGCATTTT. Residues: CAWSGAGTQPQHF.

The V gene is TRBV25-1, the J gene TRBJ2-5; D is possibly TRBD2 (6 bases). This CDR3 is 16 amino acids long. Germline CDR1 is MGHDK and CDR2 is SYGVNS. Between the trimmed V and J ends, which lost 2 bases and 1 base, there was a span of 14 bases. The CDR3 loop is CASSEVRGGSQETQYF. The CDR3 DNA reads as TGTGCCAGCAGTGAAGTAAGGGGAGGTTCCCAAGAGACCCAGTACTTC.

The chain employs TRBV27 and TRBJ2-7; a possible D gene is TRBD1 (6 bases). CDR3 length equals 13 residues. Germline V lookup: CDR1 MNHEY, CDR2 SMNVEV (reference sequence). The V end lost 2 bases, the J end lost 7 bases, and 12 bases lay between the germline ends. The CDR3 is CASSLRGTGEQYF. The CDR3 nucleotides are TGTGCCAGCAGTTTAAGGGGGACGGGGGAGCAGTACTTC.

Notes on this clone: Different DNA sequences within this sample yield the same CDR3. CDR3 in DNA: TGTGCCAGCAGTTACGGTAGAGACACTGAAGCTTTCTTT. It is translated as CASSYGRDTEAFF. V usage is TRBV6-2 or TRBV6-3 and J usage is TRBJ1-1; unclear D gene. CDR3 length: 13 amino acids. Germline CDR1 and CDR2: MNHEY and SVGEGT. The ends were cut back, 2 bases at V and 3 bases at J, with 7 bases in the middle.

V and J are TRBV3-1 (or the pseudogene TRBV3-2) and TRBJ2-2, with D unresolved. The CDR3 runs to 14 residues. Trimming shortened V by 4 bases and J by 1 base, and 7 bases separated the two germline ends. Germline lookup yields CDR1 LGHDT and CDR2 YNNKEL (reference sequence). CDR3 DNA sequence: TGTGCCAGCAGCCGGATAGGGAACACCGGGGAGCTGTTTTTT. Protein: CASSRIGNTGELFF.

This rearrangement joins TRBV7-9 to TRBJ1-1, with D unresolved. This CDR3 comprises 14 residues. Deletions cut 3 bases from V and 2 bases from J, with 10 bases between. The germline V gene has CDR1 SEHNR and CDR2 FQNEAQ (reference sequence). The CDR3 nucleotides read TGTGCCAGCAGCTTCCACGACGGAAACACTGAAGCTTTCTTT. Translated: CASSFHDGNTEAFF.

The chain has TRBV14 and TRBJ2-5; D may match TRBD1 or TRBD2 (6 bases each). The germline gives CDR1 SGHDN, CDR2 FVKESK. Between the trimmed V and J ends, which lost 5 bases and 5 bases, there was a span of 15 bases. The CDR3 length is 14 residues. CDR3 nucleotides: TGTGCCAGCAGCGAACAGGGAGGAAGGGAGACCCAGTACTTC. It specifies CASSEQGGRETQYF.

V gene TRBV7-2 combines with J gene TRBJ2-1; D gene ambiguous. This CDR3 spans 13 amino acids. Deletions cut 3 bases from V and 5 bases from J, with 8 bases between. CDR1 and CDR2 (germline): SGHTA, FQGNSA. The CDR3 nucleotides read TGTGCCAGCAGCTTCAGTACGCACAATGAGCAGTTCTTC. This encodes CASSFSTHNEQFF.

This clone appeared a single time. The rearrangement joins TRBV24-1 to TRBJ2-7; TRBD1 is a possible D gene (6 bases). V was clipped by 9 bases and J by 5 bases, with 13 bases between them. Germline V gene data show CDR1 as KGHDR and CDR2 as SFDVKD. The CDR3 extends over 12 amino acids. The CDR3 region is CATRKGDHEQYF. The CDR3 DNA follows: TGTGCCACCCGTAAGGGGGACCACGAGCAGTACTTC.

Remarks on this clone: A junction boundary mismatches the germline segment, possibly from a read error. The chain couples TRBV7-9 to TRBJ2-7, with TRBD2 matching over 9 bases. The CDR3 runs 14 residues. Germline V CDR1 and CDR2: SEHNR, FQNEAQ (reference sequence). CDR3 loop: CASSPSGVSHEQYF. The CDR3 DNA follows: TGTGCCAGCAGCCCTAGCGGGGTCTCCCACGAGCAGTACTTC.

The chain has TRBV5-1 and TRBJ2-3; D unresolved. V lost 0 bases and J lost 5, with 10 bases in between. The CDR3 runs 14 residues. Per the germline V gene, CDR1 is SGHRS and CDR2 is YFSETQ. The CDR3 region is CASSLASVVDTQYF. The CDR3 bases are TGCGCCAGCAGCTTGGCCTCGGTAGTAGATACGCAGTATTTT.